The 6 T cell receptor beta chains below come from one sample, sequenced in a study of molecular identifiers for immune sequencing clone quantification. MiXCR, run by TCRdb on the PCR reads, gives a single entry per CDR3 protein. The sample has approximately 680,000 distinct CDR3 sequences, roughly 23% seen once. Sequencing was carried out using naive CD8+ T cells from blood, with Jurkat cell RNA spiked in. Subset reported: FACS-sorted CD8+CD4-CCR7+CD45RA+ naive T cells. The receptors come from a human donor in good health. Some libraries in this study had Jurkat cell RNA spiked in.

This clonotype appeared a few times. The rearrangement links TRBV30 to TRBJ2-5, with 10 positions matching TRBD1. Trimming removed 5 bases from V and 12 bases from J; junction bases left unmatched: 12. The CDR3 has 13 amino acids. The germline V gene has CDR1 GTSNPN and CDR2 SVGIG (reference sequence). CDR3 region: CAWVGTGVGKKYF. Here the CDR3 DNA reads TGTGCCTGGGTCGGGACAGGGGTAGGGAAAAAGTACTTC.

This clonotype was picked up many times. The chain couples TRBV16 to TRBJ1-1, with D unclear. This CDR3 is built from 13 residues. V was shortened by 0 bases and J by 6 bases, with 8 bases between the two germline ends. From germline, CDR1 is KGHSY and CDR2 FQNENV. For the CDR3, the DNA is TGTGCCAGCAGCCAATCGTCAGGCGCTGAAGCTTTCTTT. Translating it yields CASSQSSGAEAFF.

In this sample, this clonotype turned up once. The chain combines TRBV30 with TRBJ2-7, with TRBD1 matching over 8 bases. The CDR3 is 17 residues long. Losses at the gene ends were 3 bases for V and 5 bases for J; bases not matched to a gene: 18. CDR1 GTSNPN and CDR2 SVGIG come from the germline V gene (reference sequence). The DNA of the CDR3 is TGTGCCTGGAGGAAGGACAGGGAACGTCCTACCGTGGACGAGCAGTACTTC. This sequence encodes CAWRKDRERPTVDEQYF.

In its sample, this clonotype was seen many times. The chain has TRBV28 and TRBJ1-5, with a weak D call TRBD1 (5 bases). Per germline, CDR1 MDHEN and CDR2 SYDVKM. Deletions cut 4 bases from V and 3 bases from J, with 13 bases between. This CDR3 has 15 amino acids. The CDR3 DNA is TGTGCCAGCAGTTCCCGAGGACAAGTCAATCAGCCCCAGCATTTT. Amino acid sequence: CASSSRGQVNQPQHF.

This clonotype was seen a few times. The chain is built from TRBV6-6 and TRBJ2-1; TRBD1 aligns across 8 bases. CDR3 length equals 12 residues. The V gene end was trimmed by 6 bases and the J gene end by 8 bases; junction bases not matched to a gene: 3. Germline V gene data show CDR1 as MNHNY and CDR2 as SVGAGI (reference sequence). CDR3 loop: CASRTGVDEQFF. In nucleotides, the CDR3 is TGTGCCAGCAGGACAGGGGTGGATGAGCAGTTCTTC.

With respect to this clonotype: One end of the junction is discordant with germline, which a read error may explain. The V call is TRBV7-9, the J call TRBJ2-7; 14 bases are shared with TRBD2. CDR3 length: 20 residues. Per germline, CDR1 SEHNR and CDR2 FQNEAQ (reference sequence). The CDR3 spells CVSSLVGLPGTSGSPDEQYF. CDR3 sequence (DNA): TGTGTCAGCAGCTTAGTAGGTCTCCCCGGGACTAGCGGGAGTCCGGACGAGCAGTACTTC. Combining the CDR3 with reference TRBV7-9 and TRBJ2-7 gives the whole variable domain DTGVSQNPRHKITKRGQNVTFRCDPISEHNRLYWYRQTLGQGPEFLTYFQNEAQLEKSRLLSDRFSAERPKGSFSTLEIQRTEQGDSAMYLCVSSLVGLPGTSGSPDEQYFGPGTRLTVT.